This T cell receptor beta chain was obtained from a study of T cell responses to AZD1222 COVID-19 vaccine. Libraries were prepared by immunoSEQ multiplex PCR; TCRdb keeps only in-frame clonotypes and omits some of them. The sample lists 90,000 to 120,000 clones, under 95% occurring once. This CDR3 spans 14 amino acids. J was trimmed by 6 bases and V by 6 bases; bases with no gene match: 11. The germline V gene encodes CDR1 MNHEY and CDR2 SVGAGI. The chain couples TRBV6-5 to TRBJ2-7; 7 nucleotides agree with TRBD1. The receptor was derived from an adult who received the AZD1222 COVID-19 vaccine. Material: peripheral blood, obtained 28 days after the second AZD1222 dose. The CDR3: CASSLTGVIGEQYF. DNA of the CDR3: TGTGCCAGCAGCCTCACAGGGGTTATCGGCGAGCAGTACTTC.